This TCR beta chain was identified during a study of cytomegalovirus exposure and HLA in healthy donors. Study-level background: About 85 million unique TCR sequences came from HLA-typed donors in an early release.

The length of the CDR3 is 13 residues. Per germline, CDR1 SGHDN and CDR2 FVKESK. V lost 0 bases and J lost 6, with 5 bases in between. PCR was performed using 60 Vbeta and 13 Jbeta primers. Clones were sequenced by immunoSEQ multiplex PCR, and TCRdb holds only the in-frame ones, with some missing. This sample carries over 80,000 clones, about four fifths of them seen once, and the ten largest clones take approximately 3.6%. This receptor was obtained from a man in his fifties in good health and CMV-seronegative. The chain employs TRBV14 and TRBJ2-2; D call uncertain. The sample was PBMCs. The CDR3: CASSQDLSGELFF. CDR3 nucleotide sequence: TGTGCCAGCAGCCAAGATCTGTCCGGGGAGCTGTTTTTT.